This T cell receptor beta chain was identified during a study of blood T cell repertoires in COVID-19. The CDR3 consists of 15 residues. The V end lost 5 bases, the J end lost 5 bases, and 18 bases lay between the germline ends. Germline V gene lookup returns CDR1 MDHEN and CDR2 SYDVKM. Measured with immunoSEQ multiplex PCR; TCRdb has only the in-frame clones, and not every one. The table shows more than 60,000 clones, with approximately 85% occurring only once. The chain is built from TRBV28 and TRBJ2-5, with a tentative D call TRBD2 (8 bases). This TCR came from a woman aged 55 to 70 with COVID-19, enrolled during active disease. What was sequenced was peripheral blood. CDR3 DNA: TGTGCCAGCAGTCCCCTGACAGGGACTAGGGAGACCCAGTACTTC. As protein: CASSPLTGTRETQYF.